This passage covers 8 T cell receptor beta chains from one sample sequenced in a study of blood T cell repertoires in COVID-19. Measured with immunoSEQ multiplex PCR; TCRdb has only the in-frame clones, and not every one. The data contain 250,000 to 350,000 clones, roughly 87% of them singletons. The specimen was peripheral blood. These receptors were collected from a man younger than 30 with active or convalescent COVID-19.

The chain is built from TRBV7-9 and TRBJ1-5; no definite D call. This CDR3 is 14 amino acids long. The germline CDR1 and CDR2 sequences are SEHNR and FQNEAQ (reference sequence). V was pared by 3 bases and J by 3 bases, with 9 bases between. In DNA, the CDR3 is TGTGCCAGCAGCTTTCCCGGGTACAATCAGCCCCAGCATTTT. It encodes CASSFPGYNQPQHF.

V gene TRBV10-2 combines with J gene TRBJ2-7; tentatively, D is TRBD2 (6 bases). Germline V gene data show CDR1 as WSHSY and CDR2 as SAAADI. The CDR3 totals 14 residues. The ends were cut back, 0 bases at V and 5 bases at J, with 11 bases in the middle. CDR3 protein: CASSESRGSHEQYF. In nucleotides, the CDR3 is TGCGCCAGCAGTGAGTCTCGGGGGTCTCACGAGCAGTACTTC.

The rearrangement joins TRBV9 to TRBJ1-1; 8 positions match TRBD1. CDR3 length: 15 amino acids. Germline values: CDR1 SGDLS, CDR2 YYNGEE. Trimming removed 3 bases from V and 5 bases from J; junction bases left unmatched: 9. The CDR3 coding sequence is TGTGCCAGCAGCGAGAGGCCAGGGGGCTCGACTGAAGCTTTCTTT. It is translated as CASSERPGGSTEAFF.

CDR3 sequence (DNA): TGTGCCAGCAGGCCCTACAGGGTGTTGGACACTGAAGCTTTCTTT. Amino acid sequence: CASRPYRVLDTEAFF. The chain recombines TRBV27 with TRBJ1-1, with a weak D call TRBD1 (6 bases). The CDR3 runs to 15 residues. CDR1 and CDR2 from the germline V gene are MNHEY and SMNVEV (reference sequence). V was cut by 6 bases and J by 3 bases, with 17 bases left in between.

The chain couples TRBV5-4 to TRBJ2-7; D gene uncertain. V was pared by 0 bases and J by 5 bases, with 6 bases between. The CDR3 loop spans 12 amino acids. The germline CDR1 and CDR2 sequences are SGHNT and YYREEE (reference sequence). The CDR3 DNA sequence: TGTGCCAGCAGCTTGGTTCCGGACGAGCAGTACTTC. Translation: CASSLVPDEQYF.

The CDR3 sequence is CASSLGTGSSEAFF. The DNA for the CDR3 is TGCGCCAGCAGCTTGGGGACAGGGTCTTCTGAAGCTTTCTTT. The chain recombines TRBV5-1 with TRBJ1-1; TRBD1 aligns across 8 bases. Germline CDR1 SGHRS, CDR2 YFSETQ. The V and J ends lost 0 bases and 6 bases, in that order; junction bases with no gene match: 4. The CDR3 is 14 residues long.

This chain joins TRBV10-3 and TRBJ1-5; D is possibly TRBD1 (6 bases). CDR1 and CDR2 from the germline V gene are ENHRY and SYGVKD. The length of the CDR3 is 14 residues. V was clipped by 3 bases and J by 7 bases, with 13 bases between them. Written as DNA, the CDR3 is TGTGCCATCAGTGAAGGGGGACGGAACCAGCCCCAGCATTTT. This sequence encodes CAISEGGRNQPQHF.

The chain employs TRBV9 and TRBJ1-5, with 7 bases that match TRBD1. V lost 2 bases, J lost 6 bases, and 23 bases stayed unmatched. Germline CDR1 SGDLS, CDR2 YYNGEE. CDR3 length: 20 amino acids. The CDR3 region is CASSVGKKGGSRGTGQPQHF. The CDR3 DNA reads TGTGCCAGCAGCGTCGGAAAAAAAGGGGGCTCCCGGGGTACGGGTCAGCCCCAGCATTTT.